A single sample gave rise to the 11 T cell receptor beta chains below, sequenced in a study of T-cell memory formation after mild COVID-19. TCRdb re-analysed the 5' RACE reads in MiXCR, keeping a single row per CDR3 protein. This sample has about 470,000 distinct CDR3 sequences, with roughly 23% found just once. Sequencing used PBMCs or a T cell subset sorted from them (not recorded which). The origin of the receptors is an adult woman who had mild COVID-19 (a few samples of this study predate the infection). Cell type and time point are not known.

The chain recombines TRBV29-1 with TRBJ1-2; 8 nucleotides agree with TRBD1. CDR3 length equals 15 residues. Trimming removed 6 bases from V and 5 bases from J; junction bases left unmatched: 14. Germline assignment: CDR1 SQVTM and CDR2 ANQGSEA. The CDR3 coding sequence is TGCAGCGTCAACCAAGGGGACTACAGGGGGTATGGCTACACCTTC. Translated, it gives CSVNQGDYRGYGYTF.

The V and J genes are TRBV12-3 or TRBV12-4 and TRBJ2-3; 9 bases line up with TRBD1. CDR3 length: 14 residues. Trimming removed 6 bases from V and 8 bases from J; junction bases left unmatched: 9. This CDR3 reads CASSPGQGFGTQYF. The CDR3, as DNA: TGTGCCAGCAGCCCGGGACAGGGTTTCGGTACGCAGTATTTT.

The chain links TRBV19 to TRBJ2-7; TRBD1 agrees at 8 bases. Germline CDR1 and CDR2: LNHDA and SQIVND (reference sequence). The ends lost 3 bases at V and 1 base at J; junction bases unmatched: 5. The CDR3 is made up of 15 amino acids. CDR3 sequence: CASSIVGQGSYEQYF. Written as DNA, the CDR3 is TGTGCCAGTAGTATCGTCGGACAGGGATCCTACGAGCAGTACTTC. Variable domain in full (rest from reference TRBV19 and TRBJ2-7): DGGITQSPKYLFRKEGQNVTLSCEQNLNHDAMYWYRQDPGQGLRLIYYSQIVNDFQKGDIAEGYSVSREKKESFPLTVTSAQKNPTAFYLCASSIVGQGSYEQYFGPGTRLTVT.

This clonotype has more than one count but fewer than ten. The DNA of the CDR3 is TGTGCCACAGAACAGAGCCGCTCCTATAATTCACCCCTCCACTTT. Its translation: CATEQSRSYNSPLHF. This chain connects TRBV2 to TRBJ1-6, with D unclear. CDR3 size: 15 residues. The germline gives CDR1 SNHLY, CDR2 FYNNEI. Trimming took off 10 bases at V and 0 bases at J, with 13 bases between the two ends.

The rearrangement joins TRBV10-3 to TRBJ2-1; D uncertain. The CDR3 has 12 residues. The V end was cut by 8 bases, the J end by 8 bases, with 13 bases between. CDR1 ENHRY and CDR2 SYGVKD come from the germline V gene. CDR3 sequence: CAILDPPDEQFF. The CDR3 region has the DNA TGTGCCATCCTCGATCCACCGGATGAGCAGTTCTTC.

The rearrangement joins TRBV24-1 to TRBJ1-1; D perhaps matches TRBD1 (5 bases). CDR3 length: 17 amino acids. CDR1 KGHDR and CDR2 SFDVKD come from the germline V gene. Deletions cut 5 bases from V and 0 bases from J, with 18 bases between. CDR3 in amino acids: CATSAGAGPGMNTEAFF. In DNA, the CDR3 is TGTGCCACCAGTGCCGGGGCAGGGCCGGGGATGAACACTGAAGCTTTCTTT.

This clonotype has a handful of counts. The rearrangement joins TRBV7-9 to TRBJ2-7; the D gene is possibly TRBD2 (7 bases). This CDR3 has 15 residues. CDR1 and CDR2 (germline): SEHNR, FQNEAQ (reference sequence). V dropped 3 bases and J dropped 4 bases, with 16 bases sitting between them. The CDR3 DNA sequence: TGTGCCAGCAGCTTGGGCCCGGGGGGCATATACGAGCAGTACTTC. Translated, it gives CASSLGPGGIYEQYF. Looking up the rest from reference TRBV7-9 and TRBJ2-7 gives the full variable domain: DTGVSQNPRHKITKRGQNVTFRCDPISEHNRLYWYRQTLGQGPEFLTYFQNEAQLEKSRLLSDRFSAERPKGSFSTLEIQRTEQGDSAMYLCASSLGPGGIYEQYFGPGTRLTVT.

The chain has TRBV5-1 and TRBJ2-5; 8 nucleotides agree with TRBD1. V shed 4 bases, J shed 2 bases, and the junction held 7 bases outside the gene matches. Germline V gene data show CDR1 as SGHRS and CDR2 as YFSETQ. This CDR3 is built from 15 residues. The CDR3 loop is CASSRLDREQETQYF. The DNA of the CDR3 is TGCGCCAGCAGCAGACTGGACAGGGAACAAGAGACCCAGTACTTC.

There are a few counts of this clonotype. The rearrangement links TRBV20-1 to TRBJ2-5; D not certain. V gave up 5 bases and J gave up 0 bases, with 16 bases separating them. The CDR3 loop spans 15 amino acids. Germline CDR1 DFQATT, CDR2 SNEGSKA (reference sequence). CDR3 sequence (DNA): TGCAGTGCTTACGTAACTGGAGAGTACCAAGAGACCCAGTACTTC. It yields the protein CSAYVTGEYQETQYF.

CDR3 amino acids: CSARRVASYEQYF. The CDR3 nucleotides are TGCAGTGCTAGACGCGTGGCTTCCTACGAGCAGTACTTC. The chain links TRBV20-1 to TRBJ2-7; D unclear. Germline assignment: CDR1 DFQATT and CDR2 SNEGSKA (reference sequence). Trimming cost V 2 bases and J 1 base, with 9 bases left between them. The CDR3 is 13 amino acids.

This clonotype was seen a few times. The chain combines TRBV19 with TRBJ2-3; D is undetermined. Germline V gene data show CDR1 as LNHDA and CDR2 as SQIVND (reference sequence). V was trimmed by 8 bases and J by 2 bases, leaving 5 bases between them. The CDR3 extends over 11 amino acids. The chain's CDR3 is CASETTDTQYF. The CDR3 region has the DNA TGTGCCAGTGAGACCACAGATACGCAGTATTTT. Full variable domain (rest looked up from reference TRBV19 and TRBJ2-3): DGGITQSPKYLFRKEGQNVTLSCEQNLNHDAMYWYRQDPGQGLRLIYYSQIVNDFQKGDIAEGYSVSREKKESFPLTVTSAQKNPTAFYLCASETTDTQYFGPGTRLTVL.